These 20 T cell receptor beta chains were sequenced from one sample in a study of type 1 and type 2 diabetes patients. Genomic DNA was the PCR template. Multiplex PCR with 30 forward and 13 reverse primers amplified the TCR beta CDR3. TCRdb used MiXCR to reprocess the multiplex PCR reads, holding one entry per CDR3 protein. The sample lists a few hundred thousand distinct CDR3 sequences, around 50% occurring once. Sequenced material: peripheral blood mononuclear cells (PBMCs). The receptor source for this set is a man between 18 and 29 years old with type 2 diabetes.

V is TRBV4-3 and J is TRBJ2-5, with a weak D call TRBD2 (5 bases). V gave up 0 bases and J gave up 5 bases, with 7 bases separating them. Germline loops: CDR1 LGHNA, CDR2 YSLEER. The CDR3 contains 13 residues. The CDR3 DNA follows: TGCGCCAGCAGCCAAGAGGTAGCGGAGACCCAGTACTTC. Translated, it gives CASSQEVAETQYF.

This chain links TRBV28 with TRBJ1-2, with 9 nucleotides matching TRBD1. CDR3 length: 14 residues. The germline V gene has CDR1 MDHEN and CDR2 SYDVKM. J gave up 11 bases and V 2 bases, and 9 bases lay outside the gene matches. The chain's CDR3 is CASSLSGQGNLYTF. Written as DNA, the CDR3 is TGTGCCAGCAGTTTAAGTGGACAGGGGAACCTTTACACCTTC.

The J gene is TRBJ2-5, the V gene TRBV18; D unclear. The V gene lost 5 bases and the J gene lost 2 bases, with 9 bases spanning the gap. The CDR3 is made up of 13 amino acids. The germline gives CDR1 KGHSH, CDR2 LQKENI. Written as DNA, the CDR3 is TGTGCCAGCTCAACAAACGATCAAGAGACCCAGTACTTC. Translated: CASSTNDQETQYF.

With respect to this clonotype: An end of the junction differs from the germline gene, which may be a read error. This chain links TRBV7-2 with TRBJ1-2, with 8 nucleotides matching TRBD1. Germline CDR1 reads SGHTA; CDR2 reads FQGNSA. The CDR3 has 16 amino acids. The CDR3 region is CACSFSTGTGGYGYTF. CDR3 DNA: TGTGCCTGCAGCTTCTCGACCGGGACAGGAGGCTATGGCTACACCTTC.

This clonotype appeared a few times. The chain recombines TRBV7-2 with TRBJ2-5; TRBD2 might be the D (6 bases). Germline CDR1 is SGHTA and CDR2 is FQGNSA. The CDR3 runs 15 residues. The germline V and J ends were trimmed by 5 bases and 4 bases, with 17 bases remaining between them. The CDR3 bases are TGTGCCAGCAGCCCGGGACTCGGGAGCCGAGAGACCCAGTACTTC. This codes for CASSPGLGSRETQYF.

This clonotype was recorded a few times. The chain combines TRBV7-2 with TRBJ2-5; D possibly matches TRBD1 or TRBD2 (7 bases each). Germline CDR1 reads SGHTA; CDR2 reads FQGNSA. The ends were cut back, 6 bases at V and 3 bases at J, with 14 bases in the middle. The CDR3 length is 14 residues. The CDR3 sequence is CASRWSGGEETQYF. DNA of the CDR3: TGTGCCAGCAGGTGGTCAGGGGGGGAAGAGACCCAGTACTTC. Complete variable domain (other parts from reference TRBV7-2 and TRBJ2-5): GAGVSQSPSNKVTEKGKDVELRCDPISGHTALYWYRQSLGQGLEFLIYFQGNSAPDKSGLPSDRFSAERTGGSVSTLTIQRTQQEDSAVYLCASRWSGGEETQYFGPGTRLLVL.

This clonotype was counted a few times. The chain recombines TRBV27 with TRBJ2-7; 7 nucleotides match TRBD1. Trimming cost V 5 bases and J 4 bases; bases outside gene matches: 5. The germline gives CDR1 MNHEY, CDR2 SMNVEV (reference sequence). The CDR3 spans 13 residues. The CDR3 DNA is TGTGCCAGCAGTATACGACAGGGTTACGAGCAGTACTTC. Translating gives CASSIRQGYEQYF.

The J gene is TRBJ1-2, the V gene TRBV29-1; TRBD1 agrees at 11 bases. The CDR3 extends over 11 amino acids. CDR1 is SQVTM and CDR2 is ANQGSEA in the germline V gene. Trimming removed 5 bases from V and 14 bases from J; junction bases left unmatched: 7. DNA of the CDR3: TGCAGCGTTCGGACAGGGGGCGCGGAAACCTTC. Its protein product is CSVRTGGAETF.

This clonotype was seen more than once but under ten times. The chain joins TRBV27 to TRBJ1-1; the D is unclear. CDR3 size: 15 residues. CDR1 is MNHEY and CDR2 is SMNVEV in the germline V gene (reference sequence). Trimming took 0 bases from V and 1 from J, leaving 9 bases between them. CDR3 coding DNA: TGTGCCAGCAGTTTATCGGCGGCGCGGAACACTGAAGCTTTCTTT. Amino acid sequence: CASSLSAARNTEAFF.

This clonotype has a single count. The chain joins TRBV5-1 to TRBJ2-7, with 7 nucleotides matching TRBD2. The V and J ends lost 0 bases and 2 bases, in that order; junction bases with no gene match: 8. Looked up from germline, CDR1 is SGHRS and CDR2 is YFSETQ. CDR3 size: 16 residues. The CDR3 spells CASSLAGGGFTYEQYF. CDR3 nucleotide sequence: TGCGCCAGCAGCTTGGCGGGAGGAGGGTTCACCTACGAGCAGTACTTC. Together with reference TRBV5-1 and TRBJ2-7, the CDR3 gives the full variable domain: KAGVTQTPRYLIKTRGQQVTLSCSPISGHRSVSWYQQTPGQGLQFLFEYFSETQRNKGNFPGRFSGRQFSNSRSEMNVSTLELGDSALYLCASSLAGGGFTYEQYFGPGTRLTVT.

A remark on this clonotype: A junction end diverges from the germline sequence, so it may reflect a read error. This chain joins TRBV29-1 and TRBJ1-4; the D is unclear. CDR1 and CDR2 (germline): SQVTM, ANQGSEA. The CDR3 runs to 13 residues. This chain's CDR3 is CSVASGSNEKLFF. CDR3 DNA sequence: TGCAGCGTTGCTTCGGGTTCTAACGAAAAACTGTTTTTT.

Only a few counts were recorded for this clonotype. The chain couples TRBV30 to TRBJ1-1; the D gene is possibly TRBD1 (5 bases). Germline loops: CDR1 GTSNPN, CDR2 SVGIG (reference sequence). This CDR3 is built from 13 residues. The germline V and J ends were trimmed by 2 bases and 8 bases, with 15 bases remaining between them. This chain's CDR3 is CAWSTGGGEEAFF. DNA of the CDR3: TGTGCCTGGAGTACAGGAGGCGGGGAGGAAGCTTTCTTT. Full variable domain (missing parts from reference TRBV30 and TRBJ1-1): SQTIHQWPATLVQPVGSPLSLECTVEGTSNPNLYWYRQAAGRGLQLLFYSVGIGQISSEVPQNLSASRPQDRQFILSSKKLLLSDSGFYLCAWSTGGGEEAFFGQGTRLTVV.

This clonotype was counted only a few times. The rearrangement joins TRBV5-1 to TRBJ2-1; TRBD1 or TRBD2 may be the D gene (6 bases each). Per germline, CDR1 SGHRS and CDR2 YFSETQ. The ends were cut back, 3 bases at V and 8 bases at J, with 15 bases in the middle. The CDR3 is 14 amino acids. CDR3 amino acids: CASSSMSEGDEQFF. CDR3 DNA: TGCGCCAGCAGCTCGATGTCGGAGGGGGATGAGCAGTTCTTC. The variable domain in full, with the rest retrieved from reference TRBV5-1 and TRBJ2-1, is KAGVTQTPRYLIKTRGQQVTLSCSPISGHRSVSWYQQTPGQGLQFLFEYFSETQRNKGNFPGRFSGRQFSNSRSEMNVSTLELGDSALYLCASSSMSEGDEQFFGPGTRLTVL.

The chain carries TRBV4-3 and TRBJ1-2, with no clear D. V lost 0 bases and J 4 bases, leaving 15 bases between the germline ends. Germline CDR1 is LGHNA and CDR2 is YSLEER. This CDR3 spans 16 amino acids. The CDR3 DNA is TGCGCCAGCAGCCAAGATAGAGACCGATACGTCTATGGCTACACCTTC. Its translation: CASSQDRDRYVYGYTF.

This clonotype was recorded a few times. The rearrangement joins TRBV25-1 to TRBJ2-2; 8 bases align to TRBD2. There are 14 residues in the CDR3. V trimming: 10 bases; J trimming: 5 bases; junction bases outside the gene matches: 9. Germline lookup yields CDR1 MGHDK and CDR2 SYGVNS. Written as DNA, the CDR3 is TGTGCCACCTCCTTTGGACTAGCAACCGGGGAGCTGTTTTTT. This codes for CATSFGLATGELFF.

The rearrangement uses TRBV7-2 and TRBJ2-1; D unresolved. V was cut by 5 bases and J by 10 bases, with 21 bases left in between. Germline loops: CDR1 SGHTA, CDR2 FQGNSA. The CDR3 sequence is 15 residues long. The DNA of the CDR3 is TGTGCCAGCAGCCTCCCCATTGTTACGGCCACGGAGCAGTTCTTC. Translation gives CASSLPIVTATEQFF.

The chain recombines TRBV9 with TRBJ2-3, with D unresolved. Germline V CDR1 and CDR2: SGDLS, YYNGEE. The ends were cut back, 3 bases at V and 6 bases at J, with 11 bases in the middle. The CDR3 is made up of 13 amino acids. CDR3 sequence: CASSASPLDTQYF. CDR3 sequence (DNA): TGTGCCAGCAGCGCCTCCCCCTTGGATACGCAGTATTTT.

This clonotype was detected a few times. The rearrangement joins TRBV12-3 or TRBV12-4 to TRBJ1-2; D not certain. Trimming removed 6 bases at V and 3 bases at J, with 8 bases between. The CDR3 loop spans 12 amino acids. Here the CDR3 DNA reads TGTGCCAGCAGCCCAGAGGACTATGGCTACACCTTC. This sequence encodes CASSPEDYGYTF.

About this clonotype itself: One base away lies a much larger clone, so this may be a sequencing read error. The CDR3, as DNA: TGTGCCAGCAGTGCTAGCGGCTACGAGCAGTACTTC. It specifies CASSASGYEQYF. The chain uses TRBV6-5 and TRBJ2-7, with 7 bases that match TRBD2. CDR3 length equals 12 residues. The germline V gene has CDR1 MNHEY and CDR2 SVGAGI. V gave up 5 bases and J gave up 3 bases; unmatched junction bases: 1.

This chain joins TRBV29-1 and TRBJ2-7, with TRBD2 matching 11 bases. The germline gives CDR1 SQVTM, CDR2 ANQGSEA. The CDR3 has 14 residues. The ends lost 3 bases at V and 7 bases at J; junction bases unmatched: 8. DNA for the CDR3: TGCAGCGTTGACGGGACTAGCGGAGGAGTAGAGCAGTACTTC. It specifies CSVDGTSGGVEQYF.